The clone carrying this TCR beta chain was recorded once. Sequence at one end of the junction differs from germline and may be a read error. From germline, CDR1 is GTSNPN and CDR2 SVGIG (reference sequence). This CDR3 has 11 amino acids. This record comes from a study of T cell changes during pregnancy in multiple sclerosis. Profiled with immunoSEQ multiplex PCR; TCRdb holds only in-frame clones, not every one. The sample lists almost 35,000 clones, 90% seen once, with roughly 10% in the top ten. The source is a female donor with multiple sclerosis, enrolled in a pregnancy study. The specimen was CD8+ T cells from peripheral blood mononuclear cells, collected before pregnancy. The chain combines TRBV30 with TRBJ2-7; 10 bases align to TRBD1. The CDR3 bases are TGTGCCTGGCGACAGGGGGCGCGGCCCGACTTC. Protein product: CAWRQGARPDF.